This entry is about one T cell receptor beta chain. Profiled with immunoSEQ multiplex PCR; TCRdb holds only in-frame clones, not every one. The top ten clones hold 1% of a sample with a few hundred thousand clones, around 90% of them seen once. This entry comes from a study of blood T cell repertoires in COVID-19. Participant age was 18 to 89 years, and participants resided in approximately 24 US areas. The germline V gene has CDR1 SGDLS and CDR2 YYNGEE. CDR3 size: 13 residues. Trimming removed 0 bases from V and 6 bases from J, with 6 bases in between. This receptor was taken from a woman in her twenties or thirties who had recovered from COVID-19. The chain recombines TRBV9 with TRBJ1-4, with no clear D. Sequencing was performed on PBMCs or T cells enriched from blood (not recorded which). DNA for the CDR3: TGTGCCAGCAGCGTAGGCAGTCATGAAAAACTGTTTTTT. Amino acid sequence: CASSVGSHEKLFF.